This T cell receptor beta chain is drawn from a study of glioma-infiltrating T cells after dendritic cell vaccination. TCRB CDR3 was amplified from 2 ug genomic DNA or less. The PCR used 60 V beta and 13 J beta primers. Produced via immunoSEQ multiplex PCR; TCRdb's table is partial and in-frame only. Seen here are 90,000 to 100,000 clones, around 80% observed once, and the top ten hold around 5.9%. Germline V gives CDR1 SEHNR, CDR2 FQNEAQ (reference sequence). This CDR3 contains 13 residues. Trimming removed 3 bases from V and 5 bases from J, with 10 bases in between. This clone occurred once. V gene TRBV7-9 combines with J gene TRBJ1-1; D perhaps matches TRBD1 (5 bases). This specimen was blood, taken before dendritic cell vaccination. The sequence derives from a human donor with glioblastoma. The CDR3 DNA reads TGTGCCAGCAGCTTGGAAGGACATACTGAAGCTTTCTTT. The encoded protein is CASSLEGHTEAFF.